This note documents a single T cell receptor (beta chain) sequence. No antigen is known for it. Assay: immunoSEQ multiplex PCR; the TCRdb copy retains only in-frame clones and omits some. The data show about 22,000 clones, 80% to 90% seen once. This sample was included in a study of T cells in localized non-small cell lung cancer. General study findings and limits: Longer overall survival associated with higher blood T cell density; shorter survival with higher adjacent-lung clonality. Clonality peaked in uninvolved adjacent lung rather than tumor. There were a median roughly 54 of the top 100 tumor clones appearing in adjacent lung. Analysis by sequencing included only one tumor region, so heterogeneity remains possible.

The V end was cut by 5 bases, the J end by 4 bases, with 14 bases between. The CDR3 runs 14 residues. CDR1 and CDR2 from the germline V gene are MNHNS and SASEGT. The rearrangement joins TRBV6-1 to TRBJ1-2, with a tentative D call TRBD1 (6 bases). This clonotype was sampled from a man between 40 and 70 years old with stage II squamous cell lung carcinoma. This sample comprised PBMCs, obtained before any cancer treatment. CDR3 sequence (DNA): TGTGCCAGCAGTCGACCCCCGACAGGCTATGGCTACACCTTC. It translates to CASSRPPTGYGYTF.